This T cell receptor beta chain is drawn from a study of OX40 agonist ivuxolimab in advanced cancers. Study background: Recorded diagnoses for dose-escalation patients were hepatocellular carcinoma, melanoma, renal cell or head and neck cancer.

Measured with immunoSEQ multiplex PCR; TCRdb has only the in-frame clones, and not every one. The data contain 75,000 to 80,000 clones, roughly 80% of them seen just once; the ten biggest clones take up more than 1.5%. In the case of this clone: Antigen specificity is unknown.

Study findings and constraints: In a subset of nonresponders, normalized T-cell clonal expansion was also low.

The V end lost 5 bases, the J end lost 7 bases, and 21 bases lay between the germline ends. CDR1 and CDR2 from the germline V gene are MDHEN and SYDVKM. CDR3 size: 16 residues. The sequence derives from an adult with an advanced solid tumor such as melanoma, head and neck, liver or kidney cancer. Sequences were derived from CD4+ or CD8+ T cells sorted from blood, sampled in a trial of the OX40 agonist ivuxolimab. This chain joins TRBV28 and TRBJ2-1, with a tentative D call TRBD2 (6 bases). The CDR3: CASSVPGSDRGNEQFF. The CDR3 DNA follows: TGTGCCAGCAGTGTACCAGGATCGGATCGGGGGAATGAGCAGTTCTTC. The complete variable domain, with remaining parts taken from reference TRBV28 and TRBJ2-1, reads DVKVTQSSRYLVKRTGEKVFLECVQDMDHENMFWYRQDPGLGLRLIYFSYDVKMKEKGDIPEGYSVSREKKERFSLILESASTNQTSMYLCASSVPGSDRGNEQFFGPGTRLTVL.